Below, 22 T cell receptor beta chains from the same sample are listed, as sequenced in a study of T cells in women clearing cervical HPV infection. The table came from immunoSEQ multiplex PCR; TCRdb's copy has only in-frame clones and leaves some out. Found here are 25,000 to 35,000 clones; the top ten clones hold roughly a sixth. The sample was blood buffy coat. The receptors were sampled from a woman aged 18-69 years with a cervical HPV16 infection that either progressed to CIN3+ or cleared (not recorded which).

Note on this clone: The read terminates 3 residues before the CDR3 end, so the remaining end is supplied by the germline J gene. The rearrangement uses TRBV27 and TRBJ1-1; D is perhaps TRBD1 (5 bases). CDR3 length: 12 residues. Trimming took off 5 bases at V and 1 base at J, with 5 bases between the two ends. Germline V gene sequence: CDR1 MNHEY, CDR2 SMNVEV (reference sequence). The DNA read from the CDR3 is TGTGCCAGCAGTGGACAGAACACTGAA. Amino acids: CASSGQNTE. The complete CDR3 sequence is CASSGQNTEAFF.

For this clone: Coverage ceases 3 residues before the CDR3 finishes, and the germline J gene fills in the end. The chain couples TRBV6-2 or TRBV6-3 to TRBJ2-1; D is uncertain. Germline V gene lookup returns CDR1 MNHEY and CDR2 SVGEGT. V shed 0 bases and J shed 7 bases, with 7 bases lying between them. The CDR3 spans 13 residues. This chain's CDR3 is CASSYSGSNEQFF. The covered CDR3 bases are TGTGCCAGCAGTTACTCAGGTTCAAATGAG.

As concerns this clone: The read stops 3 residues short of the end of the CDR3; the missing end is completed from the germline J gene. V gene TRBV2 combines with J gene TRBJ2-2; 8 nucleotides align to TRBD1. The CDR3 runs to 14 residues. Germline-derived CDR1 and CDR2 are SNHLY and FYNNEI. This chain's CDR3 is CASTKDRVGSPLFF. Partial CDR3 DNA: TGTGCCAGCACCAAGGACAGGGTTGGGTCACCG.

To note about this clone: Mismatch with germline at one junction end may stem from a read error. The read comes to an end 3 residues before the CDR3 does, leaving the germline J gene to fill in the end. Distinct nucleotide sequences in the sample also encode this CDR3. The V gene is TRBV7-9, the J gene TRBJ1-3; D not certain. The V gene's germline CDR1 is SEHNR and CDR2 FQNEAQ (reference sequence). This CDR3 contains 14 residues. The CDR3 sequence is CASTPQAAGNTIYF. The part of the CDR3 DNA that was read is TGTGCCAGCACCCCTCAGGCAGCTGGAAACACA.

On this clone: The read ends 3 residues before the CDR3 terminus; that terminus is restored from the germline J gene. This rearrangement joins TRBV18 to TRBJ2-4; 7 bases are shared with TRBD1. Germline CDR1 KGHSH, CDR2 LQKENI. The CDR3 length is 16 residues. The DNA read from the CDR3 is TGTGCCAGCTCAGTATATGGGACAGTTCGTAACTATGGT. Its protein product is CASSVYGTVRNYG. The full-length CDR3 reads as CASSVYGTVRNYGQYF.

About this clone: The missing CDR3 end, 3 residues past where the read stops, is filled in from the germline J gene. In the same sample, other DNA sequences code for this CDR3. The chain uses TRBV5-3 and TRBJ2-7; 10 bases line up with TRBD2. TRBV5-3 is assigned to the ORF class and has an uncertain function. V shed 4 bases, J shed 4 bases, and the junction held 8 bases outside the gene matches. The CDR3 contains 15 residues. The sequenced CDR3 bases are TGTGCCAGAAGCCGGCAGACTAGCGGGTTATACGAG. Translating it yields CARSRQTSGLYE. The entire CDR3 protein is CARSRQTSGLYEQYF.

As regards this clone: The read terminates 3 residues before the CDR3 end, so the remaining end is supplied by the germline J gene. V usage is TRBV30 and J usage is TRBJ1-1, with D possibly TRBD1 on 6 matching bases. V was pared by 2 bases and J by 2 bases, with 12 bases between. Germline V gene data show CDR1 as GTSNPN and CDR2 as SVGIG (reference sequence). The CDR3 contains 14 residues. This CDR3 reads CAWSTGWGNTEAFF. The CDR3 bases that were read are TGTGCCTGGAGTACAGGGTGGGGTAACACTGAA.

Note on this clone: The sequence runs out 3 residues before the end of the CDR3; the remainder is reconstructed from the germline J gene. This chain uses TRBV2 with TRBJ1-2; D is unclear. The CDR3 contains 14 residues. The germline gives CDR1 SNHLY, CDR2 FYNNEI. The CDR3 loop reads CASTGRTSRDTYTF. CDR3 bases read: TGTGCCAGCACCGGCAGGACTAGTCGCGATACC.

Comment on this clone: Germline and junction disagree at one end, which may indicate a read error. With the read ending 3 residues before the CDR3 end, the germline J gene is used to fill in that end. The sample carries other DNA sequences with the same CDR3. This chain connects TRBV20-1 to TRBJ1-3; tentative D call: TRBD1 (6 bases). The CDR3 totals 18 residues. The germline gives CDR1 DFQATT, CDR2 SNEGSKA (reference sequence). CDR3 in amino acids: CSASGRGHLQPSGNTIYF. Partial CDR3 DNA: TGCAGTGCTAGTGGCAGGGGACACCTTCAGCCGTCTGGAAACACA.

Concerning this clone itself: The read gets to within 3 residues of the CDR3 end, and the germline J gene fills in the rest. The rearrangement links TRBV2 to TRBJ1-2, with TRBD1 as a possible D gene (5 bases). This CDR3 has 13 residues. Germline lookup yields CDR1 SNHLY and CDR2 FYNNEI. V was pared by 6 bases and J by 0 bases, with 8 bases between. CDR3 protein: CASSLTANYGYTF. Partial CDR3 DNA: TGTGCCAGCAGCCTGACAGCTAACTATGGC.

The CDR3 bases that were read are TGTGCCAGTAGTATACTTCCAGACAGGGGGCGAGAGACA. The encoded protein is CASSILPDRGRET. The entire CDR3 reads CASSILPDRGRETAFF. This sequence joins TRBV19 and TRBJ1-1, with 10 bases matching TRBD1. The observed sequence ends 3 residues before the CDR3 terminus, with the missing tail filled in from the germline J gene. The CDR3 is 16 amino acids. Germline lookup yields CDR1 LNHDA and CDR2 SQIVND (reference sequence).

In the case of this clone: At one of its ends the junction is not consistent with the germline gene, which may arise from a read error. The read comes to an end 3 residues before the CDR3 does, leaving the germline J gene to fill in the end. The identical CDR3 is also encoded by other nucleotide sequences in the sample. V gene TRBV30 combines with J gene TRBJ1-3; D is uncertain. Germline V gene lookup returns CDR1 GTSNPN and CDR2 SVGIG (reference sequence). The CDR3 runs to 13 residues. The CDR3 reads CAWSASGGSTIYF. The covered CDR3 bases are TGTGCCTGGTCTGCGAGCGGTGGAAGCACC.

CDR3 DNA (partial): TGTGCCAGCAGTGAACGACAGGGTAGGGAG. This sequence encodes CASSERQGRE. The complete CDR3 sequence is CASSERQGRELFF. The chain couples TRBV6-1 to TRBJ2-2, with 7 bases aligning to TRBD1. The sequenced fragment ends 3 residues before the CDR3 boundary, so the rest is inferred from the germline J gene. The junction had 3 bases not matched to a gene; V was cut back by 2 bases and J by 9 bases. The V gene's germline CDR1 is MNHNS and CDR2 SASEGT. The CDR3 has 13 residues.

Concerning this clone: The CDR3 is cut off 3 residues early in the read; its end comes from the germline J gene. Other DNA sequences in the same sample also yield this CDR3. The J gene is TRBJ2-5, the V gene TRBV20-1; TRBD1 aligns across 9 bases. Germline V gene sequence: CDR1 DFQATT, CDR2 SNEGSKA (reference sequence). This CDR3 is built from 16 residues. The ends lost 3 bases at V and 0 bases at J; junction bases unmatched: 8. CDR3 loop: CSARGAGTGHQETQYF. The sequenced CDR3 bases are TGCAGTGCTAGGGGGGCCGGGACAGGGCACCAAGAGACC.

On this clone: The missing CDR3 end, 3 residues past where the read stops, is filled in from the germline J gene. The chain joins TRBV7-2 to TRBJ1-1, with 7 bases matching TRBD1. The CDR3 is 13 residues long. V lost 6 bases to trimming and J lost 5 bases; unmatched junction nucleotides: 6. Germline V CDR1 and CDR2: SGHTA, FQGNSA. The CDR3 sequence: CASRVTGVTEAFF. CDR3 bases read: TGTGCCAGCAGGGTTACAGGGGTTACTGAA.

The sequenced part of the CDR3 DNA is TGTGCCAGTACCGAAAGGGGGGGGAATGGC. Its protein is CASTERGGNG. The complete CDR3 protein is CASTERGGNGYTF. The V gene is TRBV19, the J gene TRBJ1-2; D may be TRBD1 (6 bases). The read gets to within 3 residues of the CDR3 end, and the germline J gene fills in the rest. V lost 7 bases to trimming and J lost 6 bases, with 15 bases between them. CDR1 is LNHDA, CDR2 SQIVND, per germline (reference sequence). The CDR3 totals 13 residues.

To note about this clone: The same CDR3 is also encoded by other DNA sequences in this sample. The CDR3 sequence: CASSPGTGAFSGYTF. The covered CDR3 bases are TGTGCCAGCAGTCCCGGGACAGGGGCGTTTTCTGGC. J is TRBJ1-2 and V is TRBV5-6; 10 bases align to TRBD1. Read data end 3 residues before the CDR3 end; the end is taken from the germline J gene. CDR1 and CDR2 from the germline V gene are SGHDT and YYEEEE. The junction had 11 bases not matched to a gene; V was cut back by 5 bases and J by 7 bases. This CDR3 has 15 residues.

To note about this clone: An end of the junction does not agree with germline; a read error may underlie this. The read ends 3 residues early relative to the CDR3; the germline J gene fills the gap. This rearrangement joins TRBV7-2 to TRBJ2-3; TRBD2 matches 8 bases. Per germline, CDR1 SGHTA and CDR2 FQGNSA. The CDR3 is made up of 15 amino acids. This chain's CDR3 is CVSSSLIAGQETQYF. The CDR3 bases that were read are TGTGTCAGCAGCTCTCTTATAGCGGGGCAAGAGACG.

To note about this clone: The CDR3 extends 3 residues past the end of the read, so its final part is completed from the germline J gene. The chain has TRBV19 and TRBJ2-7; 7 nucleotides match TRBD1. J lost 4 bases, V lost 10 bases, and 7 bases had no gene match. This CDR3 is 12 amino acids long. CDR1 LNHDA and CDR2 SQIVND come from the germline V gene (reference sequence). The CDR3 loop is CATRGRGYEQYF. The CDR3 DNA, read in part, is TGTGCCACCCGGGGCAGGGGGTACGAG.

A word on this clone: The read ends 3 residues early relative to the CDR3; the germline J gene fills the gap. The chain is built from TRBV19 and TRBJ2-5; the match to TRBD1 covers 9 bases. The CDR3 consists of 13 residues. Losses at the gene ends were 9 bases for V and 4 bases for J; bases not matched to a gene: 6. The germline V gene has CDR1 LNHDA and CDR2 SQIVND (reference sequence). The part of the CDR3 DNA that was read is TGTGCCAGCGGGACAGGGATGGGAGAGACC. Translation gives CASGTGMGET. The entire CDR3 reads CASGTGMGETQYF.

On this clone: The CDR3 is cut off 3 residues early in the read; its end comes from the germline J gene. The chain couples TRBV7-2 to TRBJ1-2; a weak D match, TRBD1 (6 bases). Germline V gives CDR1 SGHTA, CDR2 FQGNSA. This CDR3 is 12 amino acids long. V lost 7 bases and J 2 bases, leaving 8 bases between the germline ends. The CDR3 reads CASTDRNYGYTF. CDR3 bases read: TGTGCCAGCACCGACAGGAACTATGGC.

In regard to this clone: The read gets to within 3 residues of the CDR3 end, and the germline J gene fills in the rest. The chain carries TRBV20-1 and TRBJ1-6, with TRBD1 matching 7 bases. This CDR3 is built from 16 residues. Germline values: CDR1 DFQATT, CDR2 SNEGSKA (reference sequence). V lost 0 bases to trimming and J lost 9 bases; unmatched junction nucleotides: 11. The CDR3 DNA, read in part, is TGCAGTGCTAGAGATGAGGGGGCCGTAAACCTTTCACCC. It is translated as CSARDEGAVNLSP. The complete CDR3 sequence is CSARDEGAVNLSPLHF.